The 21 T cell receptor beta chains reported below all come from one sample, sequenced in a study of Tregs in tolerant kidney transplant recipients (dated by TCRdb to between 2018 and 2021). The library relied on the immunoSEQ multiplex PCR assay. Sourced from immuneACCESS, this table was stored by TCRdb with only in-frame sequences that have V and J called. A share of the clones is absent; for the studies checked, an unresolved V gene accounts for under half, and the remainder has no known explanation. The sample table lists about 69,000 clones, about 88% of them with a count of one. The ten largest account for about 0.36% of the sample. The time point label here, explained by the study, means: blood sample drawn before combined kidney and bone marrow transplant. Specimen: CD4+ T cells from blood, collected before the transplant. The receptors derive from a human donor who received a combined kidney and bone marrow transplant.

This chain links TRBV5-4 with TRBJ1-1; 9 positions match TRBD1. V lost 2 bases to trimming and J lost 1 base; unmatched junction nucleotides: 3. The length of the CDR3 is 15 residues. Germline values: CDR1 SGHNT, CDR2 YYREEE (reference sequence). The CDR3 is CASSFAGQGNTEAFF. The DNA of the CDR3 is TGTGCCAGCAGCTTTGCGGGACAGGGGAACACTGAAGCTTTCTTT.

The chain has TRBV27 and TRBJ2-2; 11 nucleotides line up with TRBD2. The CDR3 is made up of 20 amino acids. CDR1 MNHEY and CDR2 SMNVEV come from the germline V gene (reference sequence). V was clipped by 7 bases and J by 4 bases; unmatched bases: 20. CDR3 coding DNA: TGTGCCAGCATCAGATTAGGGACTAGCGGCAGCCTAAGGGGCACCGGGGAGCTGTTTTTT. Translated, it gives CASIRLGTSGSLRGTGELFF.

The chain employs TRBV11-3 and TRBJ2-1, with unresolved D. Deletions cut 1 base from V and 4 bases from J, with 2 bases between. This CDR3 comprises 12 residues. CDR1 is SGHNT, CDR2 YENEEA, per germline. Written as DNA, the CDR3 is TGTGCCAGCAGCTTAGCTTACAATGAGCAGTTCTTC. This sequence encodes CASSLAYNEQFF.

The chain couples TRBV28 to TRBJ1-5, with 11 bases matching TRBD1. The CDR3 is 14 residues long. V lost 2 bases, J lost 10 bases, and 4 bases stayed unmatched. CDR1 MDHEN and CDR2 SYDVKM come from the germline V gene. The CDR3 loop reads CASSLGTGGLPQHF. CDR3 DNA: TGTGCCAGCAGTTTAGGGACAGGGGGACTTCCCCAGCATTTT.

This sequence joins TRBV2 and TRBJ2-1, with TRBD2 as a possible D gene (7 bases). V was shortened by 10 bases and J by 0 bases, with 13 bases between the two germline ends. Germline V lookup: CDR1 SNHLY, CDR2 FYNNEI. CDR3 length: 14 amino acids. The CDR3 is CATKGGSSYNEQFF. For the CDR3, the DNA is TGTGCCACCAAGGGGGGGAGCTCCTACAATGAGCAGTTCTTC. Drawing the rest from reference TRBV2 and TRBJ2-1, the complete variable domain is EPEVTQTPSHQVTQMGQEVILRCVPISNHLYFYWYRQILGQKVEFLVSFYNNEISEKSEIFDDQFSVERPDGSNFTLKIRSTKLEDSAMYFCATKGGSSYNEQFFGPGTRLTVL.

This clone was detected once. The chain joins TRBV25-1 to TRBJ2-1, with TRBD2 matching 8 bases. The V gene's germline CDR1 is MGHDK and CDR2 SYGVNS. The V segment lost 4 bases and the J segment 4 bases; nucleotides outside the gene matches: 6. This CDR3 is built from 15 residues. The CDR3 reads CASSAGLAGYNEQFF. CDR3 coding DNA: TGTGCCAGCAGTGCCGGACTAGCCGGTTACAATGAGCAGTTCTTC.

This clone was counted only a few times. The chain links TRBV5-6 to TRBJ2-1; 9 bases agree with TRBD2. Germline CDR1 reads SGHDT; CDR2 reads YYEEEE. V dropped 0 bases and J dropped 10; count of bases not matched to a gene: 8. The CDR3 spans 15 residues. The CDR3 sequence: CASSLGPSGKGEQFF. As DNA, the CDR3 is TGTGCCAGCAGCTTGGGGCCTAGCGGGAAAGGAGAGCAGTTCTTC. Complete variable domain (other parts from reference TRBV5-6 and TRBJ2-1): DAGVTQSPTHLIKTRGQQVTLRCSPKSGHDTVSWYQQALGQGPQFIFQYYEEEERQRGNFPDRFSGHQFPNYSSELNVNALLLGDSALYLCASSLGPSGKGEQFFGPGTRLTVL.

The chain couples TRBV30 to TRBJ1-2, with 8 bases fitting TRBD1. The junction had 8 bases not matched to a gene; V was cut back by 3 bases and J by 14 bases. This CDR3 region has 11 residues. Germline loops: CDR1 GTSNPN, CDR2 SVGIG (reference sequence). In DNA, the CDR3 is TGTGCCTGGAGCCGGGGACAGGCAAAGACCTTC. This sequence encodes CAWSRGQAKTF.

The chain uses TRBV18 and TRBJ2-5, with 8 bases that match TRBD2. After removal of 6 bases from V and 3 bases from J, the junction contained 12 bases not matched to a gene. This CDR3 comprises 16 residues. In germline, CDR1 is KGHSH, CDR2 LQKENI. The CDR3, as DNA: TGTGCCAGCTCGCCCAGTATAGCGGGGATCAAAGAGACCCAGTACTTC. Encoded protein: CASSPSIAGIKETQYF.

CDR3 sequence: CASSLDRTSGNQPQHF. As DNA, the CDR3 is TGTGCCAGCAGTTTGGACAGGACCTCGGGCAATCAGCCCCAGCATTTT. The chain uses TRBV28 and TRBJ1-5, with 7 bases aligning to TRBD1. CDR1 and CDR2 (germline): MDHEN, SYDVKM. Trimming at V came to 3 bases and at J to 2 bases, leaving 7 bases not matched to a gene. The CDR3 is 16 residues long.

V is TRBV18 and J is TRBJ2-7; 10 bases fit TRBD1. The CDR3 runs to 15 residues. The J segment lost 7 bases and the V segment lost 0 bases, leaving 6 bases of the junction unmatched. Looked up from germline, CDR1 is KGHSH and CDR2 is LQKENI. The CDR3 DNA sequence: TGTGCCAGCTCACCACCGGGACAGGGGTCTGGGGAGCAGTACTTC. It is translated as CASSPPGQGSGEQYF.

The chain recombines TRBV7-2 with TRBJ2-5; TRBD1 agrees at 10 bases. The CDR3 totals 15 residues. Per germline, CDR1 SGHTA and CDR2 FQGNSA. J lost 4 bases, V lost 5 bases, and 7 bases had no gene match. CDR3 protein: CASSPRDRGRETQYF. The CDR3 region has the DNA TGTGCCAGCAGCCCCCGGGACAGGGGTAGAGAGACCCAGTACTTC.

This chain links TRBV5-1 with TRBJ2-2; a possible D gene is TRBD1 (5 bases). Trimming shortened V by 0 bases and J by 5 bases, and 11 bases separated the two germline ends. The CDR3 loop spans 15 amino acids. Germline CDR1 and CDR2: SGHRS and YFSETQ. CDR3 bases: TGCGCCAGCAGCTTGGTGCCAGGGCAAACCGGGGAGCTGTTTTTT. This encodes CASSLVPGQTGELFF.

The gene calls are TRBV6-6 and TRBJ1-1; 9 bases align to TRBD1. J gave up 7 bases and V 6 bases, and 15 bases lay outside the gene matches. CDR3 length: 16 residues. CDR1 and CDR2 from the germline V gene are MNHNY and SVGAGI (reference sequence). The CDR3 nucleotides read TGTGCCAGCAGGACGGATGCCTTGGGACAGGGTGTTGAAGCTTTCTTT. It is translated as CASRTDALGQGVEAFF.

The gene calls are TRBV6-1 and TRBJ1-1; D perhaps matches TRBD1 (5 bases). The CDR3 spans 14 residues. Germline loops: CDR1 MNHNS, CDR2 SASEGT. Trimming cost V 9 bases and J 3 bases, with 17 bases left between them. CDR3 loop: CASSDLTGDTEAFF. The CDR3 DNA is TGTGCCAGTTCGGACCTTACAGGAGACACTGAAGCTTTCTTT.

The CDR3: CASSQDSVYEQYF. In nucleotides, the CDR3 is TGCGCCAGCAGTCAGGACTCGGTCTACGAGCAGTACTTC. The chain employs TRBV10-1 and TRBJ2-7, with D perhaps matching TRBD2 (5 bases). CDR1 is WNHNN, CDR2 SYGVQD, per germline (reference sequence). V gave up 5 bases and J gave up 3 bases, with 11 bases separating them. The CDR3 is 13 residues long.

This clone has a single count. The genes are TRBV2 and TRBJ2-1, with D tentatively TRBD2 (7 bases). Trimming pared 6 bases from V and 2 bases from J, leaving 11 bases between. CDR1 and CDR2 from the germline V gene are SNHLY and FYNNEI. The CDR3 extends over 14 amino acids. The CDR3 nucleotides are TGTGCCAGCAGGGGAGGGGGGGCCTACAATGAGCAGTTCTTC. Its protein product is CASRGGGAYNEQFF.

J is TRBJ2-5 and V is TRBV7-2, with D unresolved. This CDR3 has 14 residues. Germline V lookup: CDR1 SGHTA, CDR2 FQGNSA. Trimming took off 2 bases at V and 3 bases at J, with 10 bases between the two ends. CDR3 sequence (DNA): TGTGCCAGCAGCTTAAACCTCGGAGAAGAGACCCAGTACTTC. It is translated as CASSLNLGEETQYF. Together with reference TRBV7-2 and TRBJ2-5, the CDR3 gives the full variable domain: GAGVSQSPSNKVTEKGKDVELRCDPISGHTALYWYRQSLGQGLEFLIYFQGNSAPDKSGLPSDRFSAERTGGSVSTLTIQRTQQEDSAVYLCASSLNLGEETQYFGPGTRLLVL.

The V gene is TRBV7-2, the J gene TRBJ2-3; a possible D gene is TRBD2 (5 bases). The CDR3 is made up of 16 amino acids. Germline assignment: CDR1 SGHTA and CDR2 FQGNSA. V was pared by 6 bases and J by 0 bases, with 16 bases between. The CDR3 DNA sequence: TGTGCCAGCAGTTCTATGGGGAGTGCTAGCACAGATACGCAGTATTTT. It encodes CASSSMGSASTDTQYF.

The chain carries TRBV7-8 and TRBJ2-1, with 9 bases that match TRBD2. The V segment lost 1 base and the J segment 9 bases; nucleotides outside the gene matches: 7. The CDR3 runs to 15 residues. Germline loops: CDR1 SGHVS, CDR2 FQNEAQ. This CDR3 is CASSLEGGRAGEQFF. The CDR3, as DNA: TGTGCCAGCAGCTTAGAAGGCGGGAGGGCCGGTGAGCAGTTCTTC.

This chain joins TRBV28 and TRBJ2-7, with 8 bases identical to TRBD2. V trimming: 5 bases; J trimming: 5 bases; junction bases outside the gene matches: 14. CDR1 and CDR2 (germline): MDHEN, SYDVKM. CDR3 length: 16 residues. CDR3 residues: CASSPFSGEGEDEQYF. In DNA form, the CDR3 reads TGTGCCAGCAGTCCCTTTAGCGGGGAGGGTGAGGACGAGCAGTACTTC.